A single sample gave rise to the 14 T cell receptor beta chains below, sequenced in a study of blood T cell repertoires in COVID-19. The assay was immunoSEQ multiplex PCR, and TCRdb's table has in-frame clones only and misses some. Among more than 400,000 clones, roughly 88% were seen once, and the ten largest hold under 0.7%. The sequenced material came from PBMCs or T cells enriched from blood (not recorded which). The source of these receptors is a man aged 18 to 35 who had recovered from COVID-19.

The CDR3 DNA reads as TGTGCCAGCAGCTTGGCCGGCAGGGACAATGAGCAGTTCTTC. Its protein product is CASSLAGRDNEQFF. The V and J genes are TRBV5-5 and TRBJ2-1; a weak D match, TRBD1 (5 bases). The length of the CDR3 is 14 residues. The V gene's germline CDR1 is SGHKS and CDR2 YYEKEE (reference sequence). V was shortened by 0 bases and J by 5 bases, with 9 bases between the two germline ends.

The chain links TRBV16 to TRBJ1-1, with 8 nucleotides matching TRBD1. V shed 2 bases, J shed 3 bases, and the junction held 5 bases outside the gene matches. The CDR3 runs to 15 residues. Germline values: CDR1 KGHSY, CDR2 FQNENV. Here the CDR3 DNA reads TGTGCCAGCAGCCAACGATCAGGGGGCTACACTGAAGCTTTCTTT. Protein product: CASSQRSGGYTEAFF.

CDR3 sequence reads: CASSLGIRGQRTTEAFF. CDR3 nucleotide sequence: TGTGCCAGCAGCTTGGGAATTAGGGGACAGAGAACAACTGAAGCTTTCTTT. The chain has TRBV5-4 and TRBJ1-1; 7 positions agree with TRBD1. The V segment lost 0 bases and the J segment 5 bases; nucleotides outside the gene matches: 13. The CDR3 contains 17 residues. Germline-derived CDR1 and CDR2 are SGHNT and YYREEE (reference sequence).

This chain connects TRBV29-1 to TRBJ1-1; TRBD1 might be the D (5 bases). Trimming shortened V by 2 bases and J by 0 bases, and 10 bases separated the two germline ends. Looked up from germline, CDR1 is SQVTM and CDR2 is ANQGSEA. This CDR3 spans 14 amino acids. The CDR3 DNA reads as TGCAGCGTTGAAAATGCAGGGCTGAACACTGAAGCTTTCTTT. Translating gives CSVENAGLNTEAFF. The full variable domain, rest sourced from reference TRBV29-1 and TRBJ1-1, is SAVISQKPSRDICQRGTSLTIQCQVDSQVTMMFWYRQQPGQSLTLIATANQGSEATYESGFVIDKFPISRPNLTFSTLTVSNMSPEDSSIYLCSVENAGLNTEAFFGQGTRLTVV.

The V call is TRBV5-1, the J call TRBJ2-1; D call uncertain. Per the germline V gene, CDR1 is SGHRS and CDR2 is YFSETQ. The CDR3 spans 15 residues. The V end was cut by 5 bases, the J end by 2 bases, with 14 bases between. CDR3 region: CASRPGEATYNEQFF. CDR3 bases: TGCGCCAGCAGGCCCGGCGAGGCAACCTACAATGAGCAGTTCTTC.

CDR3 nucleotides: TGTGCCAGCAGTGAGGGGCTGGGTAGAAAACTGTTTTTT. Translation: CASSEGLGRKLFF. This sequence joins TRBV6-1 and TRBJ1-4; tentative D call: TRBD1 (5 bases). Trimming removed 3 bases at V and 10 bases at J, with 12 bases between. Germline V CDR1 and CDR2: MNHNS, SASEGT. The CDR3 has 13 amino acids.

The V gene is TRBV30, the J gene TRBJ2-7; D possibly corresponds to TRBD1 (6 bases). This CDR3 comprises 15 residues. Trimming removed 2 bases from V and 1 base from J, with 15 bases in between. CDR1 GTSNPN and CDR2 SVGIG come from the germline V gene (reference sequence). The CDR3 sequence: CAWSTPDSFSYEQYF. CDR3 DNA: TGTGCCTGGAGTACACCGGACAGCTTTTCCTACGAGCAGTACTTC.

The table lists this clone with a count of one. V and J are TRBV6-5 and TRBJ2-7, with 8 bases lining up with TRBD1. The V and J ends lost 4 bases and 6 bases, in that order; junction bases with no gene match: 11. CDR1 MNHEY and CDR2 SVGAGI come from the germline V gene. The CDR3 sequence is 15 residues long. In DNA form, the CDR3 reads TGTGCCAGCAGTTCCCCCGGGACAGGCGATGCCGAGCAGTACTTC. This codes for CASSSPGTGDAEQYF.

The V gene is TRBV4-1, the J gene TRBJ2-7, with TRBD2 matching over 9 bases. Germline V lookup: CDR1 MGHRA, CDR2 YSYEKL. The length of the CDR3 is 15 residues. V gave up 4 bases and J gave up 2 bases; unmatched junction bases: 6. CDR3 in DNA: TGCGCCAGCAGCCCACGCGGGGGGGCCACCTACGAGCAGTACTTC. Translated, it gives CASSPRGGATYEQYF.

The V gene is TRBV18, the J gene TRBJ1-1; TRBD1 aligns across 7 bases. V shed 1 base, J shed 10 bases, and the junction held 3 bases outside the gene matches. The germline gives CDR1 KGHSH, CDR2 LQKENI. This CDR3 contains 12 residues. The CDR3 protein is CASSPQGARAFF. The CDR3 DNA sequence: TGTGCCAGCTCACCACAGGGGGCTCGAGCTTTCTTT.

Here the CDR3 reads CASSRQSQETQYF. The CDR3 DNA reads TGTGCCAGCAGTAGACAGAGTCAAGAGACCCAGTACTTC. This chain connects TRBV6-5 to TRBJ2-5; D might be TRBD1 (5 bases). V shed 5 bases and J shed 2 bases, with 9 bases lying between them. This CDR3 is built from 13 residues. Looked up from germline, CDR1 is MNHEY and CDR2 is SVGAGI.

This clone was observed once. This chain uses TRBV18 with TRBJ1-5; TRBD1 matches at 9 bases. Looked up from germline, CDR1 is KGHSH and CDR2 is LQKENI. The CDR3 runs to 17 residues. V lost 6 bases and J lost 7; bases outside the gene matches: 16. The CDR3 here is CASSGGQGSIGGQPQHF. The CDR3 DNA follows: TGTGCCAGCTCGGGGGGACAGGGAAGCATTGGGGGACAGCCCCAGCATTTT.

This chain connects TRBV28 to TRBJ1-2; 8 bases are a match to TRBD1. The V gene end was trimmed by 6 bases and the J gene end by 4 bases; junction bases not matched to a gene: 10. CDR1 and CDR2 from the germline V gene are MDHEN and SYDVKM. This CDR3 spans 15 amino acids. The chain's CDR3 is CASRKGTGPTYGYTF. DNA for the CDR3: TGTGCCAGCAGAAAAGGGACAGGCCCTACCTATGGCTACACCTTC.

CDR3 DNA sequence: TGTGCCAGTACCTATCGACAGGGGCTCATATTTGCAGGGCCCCAGCATTTT. Translated: CASTYRQGLIFAGPQHF. This chain connects TRBV19 to TRBJ1-5, with 8 positions matching TRBD1. The V and J ends lost 7 bases and 9 bases, in that order; junction bases with no gene match: 20. The CDR3 contains 17 residues. Germline values: CDR1 LNHDA, CDR2 SQIVND (reference sequence).